The 25 T cell receptor beta chains in this list originate from one sample, sequenced in a study of control samples from healthy donors and cancer patients. Clones were read by immunoSEQ multiplex PCR, and TCRdb kept only the in-frame ones, dropping some. The table records about 120,000 clones, approximately 94% of them present only once. Input material: blood. The receptor source for this set is a man younger than 45 in good health.

This clone was detected only a few times. The chain carries TRBV7-9 and TRBJ2-2; tentatively, D is TRBD1 (5 bases). Trimming removed 2 bases at V and 4 bases at J, with 5 bases between. Germline CDR1 is SEHNR and CDR2 is FQNEAQ (reference sequence). CDR3 size: 13 residues. The CDR3 loop reads CASSLRGTGELFF. In DNA form, the CDR3 reads TGTGCCAGCAGCTTAAGGGGCACCGGGGAGCTGTTTTTT.

The genes are TRBV9 and TRBJ1-2, with unresolved D. Germline V gene sequence: CDR1 SGDLS, CDR2 YYNGEE. This CDR3 region has 13 residues. V was cut by 4 bases and J by 3 bases, with 10 bases left in between. CDR3 in DNA: TGTGCCAGCAGCCATGGACGGTACTATGGCTACACCTTC. Amino acid sequence: CASSHGRYYGYTF.

This chain uses TRBV2 with TRBJ1-1; TRBD1 is a possible D gene (5 bases). In germline, CDR1 is SNHLY, CDR2 FYNNEI. V lost 0 bases and J 4 bases, leaving 12 bases between the germline ends. The CDR3 is 15 amino acids. The CDR3: CASSEALGAATEAFF. The CDR3 region has the DNA TGTGCCAGCAGTGAAGCGCTTGGGGCTGCCACTGAAGCTTTCTTT.

The genes are TRBV7-2 and TRBJ2-5, with 10 nucleotides matching TRBD2. This CDR3 region has 16 residues. V was pared by 0 bases and J by 4 bases, with 5 bases of the junction left unmatched. CDR1 SGHTA and CDR2 FQGNSA come from the germline V gene. CDR3 region: CASSLASGGAPETQYF. The CDR3 DNA is TGTGCCAGCAGCTTAGCGAGCGGGGGGGCCCCAGAGACCCAGTACTTC.

The chain recombines TRBV27 with TRBJ1-5, with D unclear. The CDR3 is 14 amino acids. The germline V and J ends were trimmed by 3 bases and 5 bases, with 11 bases remaining between them. Germline loops: CDR1 MNHEY, CDR2 SMNVEV (reference sequence). The CDR3 protein is CASSLAGEHQPQHF. As DNA, the CDR3 is TGTGCCAGCAGTTTGGCTGGGGAGCATCAGCCCCAGCATTTT.

The chain recombines TRBV19 with TRBJ2-7, with 7 bases aligning to TRBD1. V trimming: 3 bases; J trimming: 2 bases; junction bases outside the gene matches: 7. Germline CDR1 reads LNHDA; CDR2 reads SQIVND (reference sequence). CDR3 length: 15 amino acids. The CDR3 DNA follows: TGTGCCAGTAGTATTCCTACTCAGGGGGCCTACGAGCAGTACTTC. Its translation is CASSIPTQGAYEQYF.

The chain uses TRBV9 and TRBJ2-3, with D unresolved. V lost 3 bases and J 6 bases, leaving 11 bases between the germline ends. CDR1 is SGDLS and CDR2 is YYNGEE in the germline V gene. The CDR3 length is 13 residues. CDR3 bases: TGTGCCAGCAGCGCCAGGTTCGGCGATACGCAGTATTTT. Translated, it gives CASSARFGDTQYF.

The genes are TRBV7-2 and TRBJ1-1, with a possible D match to TRBD1 (5 bases). Trimming removed 1 base from V and 4 bases from J, with 10 bases in between. CDR1 is SGHTA and CDR2 is FQGNSA in the germline V gene. This CDR3 region has 14 residues. CDR3 in amino acids: CASSLVGESTEAFF. CDR3 nucleotide sequence: TGTGCCAGCAGCTTAGTGGGGGAATCCACTGAAGCTTTCTTT. Filled out from reference TRBV7-2 and TRBJ1-1, the complete variable domain reads GAGVSQSPSNKVTEKGKDVELRCDPISGHTALYWYRQSLGQGLEFLIYFQGNSAPDKSGLPSDRFSAERTGGSVSTLTIQRTQQEDSAVYLCASSLVGESTEAFFGQGTRLTVV.

This clone was observed a few times. The chain joins TRBV7-8 to TRBJ2-1; possibly TRBD2 for D (5 bases). Germline V gene sequence: CDR1 SGHVS, CDR2 FQNEAQ. The CDR3 contains 16 residues. Trimming took 5 bases from V and 8 from J, leaving 22 bases between them. The CDR3 reads CASSPIRGRYRDEQFF. CDR3 in DNA: TGTGCCAGCAGCCCTATCCGGGGTCGATATAGGGATGAGCAGTTCTTC.

This sequence joins TRBV9 and TRBJ2-1; 9 bases match TRBD2. V gave up 4 bases and J gave up 6 bases; unmatched junction bases: 29. The germline gives CDR1 SGDLS, CDR2 YYNGEE. The CDR3 spans 22 residues. CDR3 region: CASSPRLAAYRMGNGRVNEQFF. CDR3 bases: TGTGCCAGCAGCCCCCGACTAGCGGCCTATCGGATGGGTAATGGTAGAGTCAATGAGCAGTTCTTC.

J is TRBJ1-5 and V is TRBV28; possible D gene TRBD1, 5 bases. CDR3 size: 14 residues. Germline CDR1 and CDR2: MDHEN and SYDVKM. V dropped 4 bases and J dropped 1 base, with 8 bases sitting between them. CDR3: CASSYGGSNQPQHF. CDR3 coding DNA: TGTGCCAGCAGTTACGGGGGGAGCAATCAGCCCCAGCATTTT.

J is TRBJ2-1 and V is TRBV20-1; unclear D gene. Per germline, CDR1 DFQATT and CDR2 SNEGSKA (reference sequence). V was pared by 1 base and J by 12 bases, with 10 bases between. The CDR3 has 11 amino acids. CDR3 sequence reads: CSARGGWAQFF. CDR3 in DNA: TGCAGTGCTAGAGGAGGCTGGGCGCAGTTCTTC.

The gene calls are TRBV7-2 and TRBJ2-3, with D hard to call. The V gene lost 2 bases and the J gene lost 2 bases, with 14 bases spanning the gap. The CDR3 extends over 16 amino acids. The germline gives CDR1 SGHTA, CDR2 FQGNSA. CDR3 sequence reads: CASSLPPASPTDTQYF. In nucleotides, the CDR3 is TGTGCCAGCAGCTTACCACCGGCCAGCCCCACAGATACGCAGTATTTT. Based on the CDR3 plus reference TRBV7-2 and TRBJ2-3, the full variable domain is GAGVSQSPSNKVTEKGKDVELRCDPISGHTALYWYRQSLGQGLEFLIYFQGNSAPDKSGLPSDRFSAERTGGSVSTLTIQRTQQEDSAVYLCASSLPPASPTDTQYFGPGTRLTVL.

V gene TRBV7-9 combines with J gene TRBJ2-1; D is ambiguous. The CDR3 sequence is 14 residues long. Germline V CDR1 and CDR2: SEHNR, FQNEAQ (reference sequence). Trimming pared 2 bases from V and 3 bases from J, leaving 8 bases between. The CDR3 bases are TGTGCCAGCAGCTTAAACCCCAGCTACAATGAGCAGTTCTTC. Protein sequence: CASSLNPSYNEQFF.

The chain joins TRBV28 to TRBJ2-2, with D maybe TRBD1 (6 bases). V was trimmed by 11 bases and J by 2 bases, leaving 18 bases between them. This CDR3 is built from 15 residues. The germline CDR1 and CDR2 sequences are MDHEN and SYDVKM. This chain's CDR3 is CAGSTGLENTGELFF. In DNA form, the CDR3 reads TGTGCCGGGTCGACAGGATTGGAAAACACCGGGGAGCTGTTTTTT.

The chain has TRBV6-4 and TRBJ1-1; D is undetermined. This CDR3 has 13 amino acids. The V gene lost 2 bases and the J gene lost 0 bases, with 4 bases spanning the gap. Germline V gene sequence: CDR1 MRHNA, CDR2 SNTAGT. The CDR3 loop is CASSDTLNTEAFF. CDR3 nucleotide sequence: TGTGCCAGCAGTGACACTCTGAACACTGAAGCTTTCTTT.

The gene calls are TRBV5-6 and TRBJ1-5; TRBD1 is a possible D gene (5 bases). Trimming pared 0 bases from V and 8 bases from J, leaving 12 bases between. The CDR3 totals 14 residues. Germline loops: CDR1 SGHDT, CDR2 YYEEEE. The CDR3 loop reads CASSLVRGREPQHF. The CDR3 DNA is TGTGCCAGCAGCTTGGTACGGGGCCGAGAGCCCCAGCATTTT.

The gene calls are TRBV6-2 or TRBV6-3 and TRBJ2-7; 15 nucleotides line up with TRBD2. The germline V gene encodes CDR1 MNHEY and CDR2 SVGEGT. V trimming: 5 bases; J trimming: 6 bases; junction bases outside the gene matches: 8. This CDR3 is built from 16 residues. CDR3 loop: CASSPLGLAGGREQYF. CDR3 coding DNA: TGTGCCAGCAGTCCCCTCGGACTAGCGGGGGGGCGCGAGCAGTACTTC.

This rearrangement joins TRBV9 to TRBJ2-3, with D possibly matching TRBD1 (7 bases). The CDR3 totals 16 residues. Per germline, CDR1 SGDLS and CDR2 YYNGEE. The ends were cut back, 3 bases at V and 0 bases at J, with 14 bases in the middle. The CDR3 protein is CASSAQGGDSTDTQYF. The CDR3 DNA is TGTGCCAGCAGCGCCCAGGGGGGAGATAGCACAGATACGCAGTATTTT.

This clone showed up just once. The gene calls are TRBV7-9 and TRBJ2-2, with TRBD2 matching over 9 bases. The CDR3 is made up of 18 amino acids. Unmatched junction bases numbered 7, after V lost 0 bases and J lost 2 bases. Looked up from germline, CDR1 is SEHNR and CDR2 is FQNEAQ (reference sequence). The CDR3 loop reads CASSLAHLSGGNTGELFF. In DNA form, the CDR3 reads TGTGCCAGCAGCTTAGCGCACCTTAGCGGGGGTAACACCGGGGAGCTGTTTTTT.

The genes are TRBV6-5 and TRBJ1-1; D may be TRBD1 (5 bases). Germline V CDR1 and CDR2: MNHEY, SVGAGI. With 4 bases removed from V and 0 bases from J, the gap between germline ends came to 12 bases. The CDR3 covers 15 residues. This CDR3 reads CASSSDSIMNTEAFF. CDR3 nucleotide sequence: TGTGCCAGCAGTTCAGACAGCATTATGAACACTGAAGCTTTCTTT.

The V gene is TRBV7-2, the J gene TRBJ2-7; D may be TRBD1 (6 bases). Per germline, CDR1 SGHTA and CDR2 FQGNSA. The germline V and J ends were trimmed by 5 bases and 5 bases, with 25 bases remaining between them. CDR3 length: 17 amino acids. This chain's CDR3 is CASSPLRTGLVDHEQYF. The DNA for the CDR3 is TGTGCCAGCAGCCCGCTACGCACAGGGCTTGTTGACCACGAGCAGTACTTC.

The chain joins TRBV5-6 to TRBJ1-2, with a possible D match to TRBD1 (5 bases). Trimming pared 4 bases from V and 6 bases from J, leaving 22 bases between. Germline V gene lookup returns CDR1 SGHDT and CDR2 YYEEEE. This CDR3 has 16 residues. The CDR3 DNA follows: TGTGCCAGCAGCAGCAGGGTGGTGGTTCTTTATGATGGCTACACCTTC. It translates to CASSSRVVVLYDGYTF. The whole variable domain, filled in from reference TRBV5-6 and TRBJ1-2, reads DAGVTQSPTHLIKTRGQQVTLRCSPKSGHDTVSWYQQALGQGPQFIFQYYEEEERQRGNFPDRFSGHQFPNYSSELNVNALLLGDSALYLCASSSRVVVLYDGYTFGSGTRLTVV.

The chain joins TRBV25-1 to TRBJ1-2, with D unresolved. With 1 base removed from V and 4 bases from J, the gap between germline ends came to 16 bases. Germline-derived CDR1 and CDR2 are MGHDK and SYGVNS. The CDR3 sequence is 16 residues long. CDR3 coding DNA: TGTGCCAGCAGTGAATCTGGGTCGCTCGGAACCTATGGCTACACCTTC. Translating it yields CASSESGSLGTYGYTF.

The chain carries TRBV6-5 and TRBJ2-2; D is uncertain. The V end lost 5 bases, the J end lost 1 base, and 8 bases lay between the germline ends. The CDR3 has 14 amino acids. Germline V gene sequence: CDR1 MNHEY, CDR2 SVGAGI. CDR3 amino acids: CASSKHQNTGELFF. CDR3 DNA sequence: TGTGCCAGCAGTAAACATCAGAACACCGGGGAGCTGTTTTTT.